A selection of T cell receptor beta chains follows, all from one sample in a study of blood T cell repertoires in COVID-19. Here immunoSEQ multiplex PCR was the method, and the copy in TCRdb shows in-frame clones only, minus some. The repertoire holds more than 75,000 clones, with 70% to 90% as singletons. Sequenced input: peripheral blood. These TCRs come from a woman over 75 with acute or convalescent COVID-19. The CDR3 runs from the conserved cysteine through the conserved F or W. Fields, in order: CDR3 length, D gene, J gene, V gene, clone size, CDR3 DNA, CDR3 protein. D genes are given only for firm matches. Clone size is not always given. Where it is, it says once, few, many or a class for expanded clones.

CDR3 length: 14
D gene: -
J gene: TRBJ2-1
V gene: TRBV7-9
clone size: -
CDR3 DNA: TGTGCCAGCAGCACCCGACAGCTGTACAATGAGCAGTTCTTC
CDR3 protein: CASSTRQLYNEQFF

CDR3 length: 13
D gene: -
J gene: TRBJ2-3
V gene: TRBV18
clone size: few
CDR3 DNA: TGTGCCAGCTCACCACGCGATGGAGATACGCAGTATTTT
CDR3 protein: CASSPRDGDTQYF

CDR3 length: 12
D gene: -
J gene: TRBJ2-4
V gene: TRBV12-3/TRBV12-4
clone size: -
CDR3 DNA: TGTGCCAGCAAGCCGAATGGAAACATTCAGTACTTC
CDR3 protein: CASKPNGNIQYF

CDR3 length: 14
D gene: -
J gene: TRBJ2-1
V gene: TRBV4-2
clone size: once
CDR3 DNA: TGTGCCAGCAGCCAAGGCGCATCCGGTAATGAGCAGTTCTTC
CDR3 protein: CASSQGASGNEQFF

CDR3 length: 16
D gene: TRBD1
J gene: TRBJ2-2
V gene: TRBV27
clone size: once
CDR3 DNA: TGTGCCAGCAGTTTATGGGGACAGGGTTACACCGGGGAGCTGTTTTTT
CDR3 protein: CASSLWGQGYTGELFF

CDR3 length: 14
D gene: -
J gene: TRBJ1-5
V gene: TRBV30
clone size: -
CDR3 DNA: TGTGCCTGGGCAACAGGGTTTAGCAATCAGCCCCAGCATTTT
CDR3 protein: CAWATGFSNQPQHF

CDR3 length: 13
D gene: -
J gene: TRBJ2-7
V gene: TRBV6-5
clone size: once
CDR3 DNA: TGTGCCAGCAGTTACGGCCTGTCCTACGAGCAGTACTTC
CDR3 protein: CASSYGLSYEQYF

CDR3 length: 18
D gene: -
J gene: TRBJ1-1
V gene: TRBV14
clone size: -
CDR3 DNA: TGTGCCAGCAGCCGCCTACGGGGAAGGGGGACCCGGGCCACTGAAGCTTTCTTT
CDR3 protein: CASSRLRGRGTRATEAFF

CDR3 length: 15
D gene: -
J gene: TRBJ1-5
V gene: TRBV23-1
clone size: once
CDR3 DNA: TGCGCCAGCAGTTTCCGGGACACCGGCAATCAGCCCCAGCATTTT
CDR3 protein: CASSFRDTGNQPQHF

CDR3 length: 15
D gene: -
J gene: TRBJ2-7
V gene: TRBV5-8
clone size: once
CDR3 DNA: TGTGCCAGCAGCTTACAGGGAGGGGCGTACTACGAGCAGTACTTC
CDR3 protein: CASSLQGGAYYEQYF

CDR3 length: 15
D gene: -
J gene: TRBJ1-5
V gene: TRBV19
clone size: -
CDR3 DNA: TGTGCCAGTGGAGGTGAGGGAAGGGGCAATCAGCCCCAGCATTTT
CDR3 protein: CASGGEGRGNQPQHF

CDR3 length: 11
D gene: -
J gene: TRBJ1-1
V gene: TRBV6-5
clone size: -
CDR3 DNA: TGTGCCAGCAGTCCAGGGTATTGGGCTTTCTTT
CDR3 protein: CASSPGYWAFF

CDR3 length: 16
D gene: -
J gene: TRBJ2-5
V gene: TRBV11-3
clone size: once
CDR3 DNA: TGTGCCAGCAGCCAGGGCACAGGGTCGGACCAAGAGACCCAGTACTTC
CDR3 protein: CASSQGTGSDQETQYF

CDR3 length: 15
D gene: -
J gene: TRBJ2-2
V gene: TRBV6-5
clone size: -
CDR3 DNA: TGTGCCAGCAGCCAAACTAGCCCGAACACCGGGGAGCTGTTTTTT
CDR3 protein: CASSQTSPNTGELFF

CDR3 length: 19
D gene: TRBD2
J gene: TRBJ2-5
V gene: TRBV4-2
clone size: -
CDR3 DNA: TGTGCCAGCAGCCAAGATCCCAACGGACTAGCGGGGGGCCCAGGGACCCAGTACTTC
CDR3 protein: CASSQDPNGLAGGPGTQYF

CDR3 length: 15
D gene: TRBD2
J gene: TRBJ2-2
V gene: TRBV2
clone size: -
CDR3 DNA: TGTGCCAGCAGTGTTAGCGGGAGTAACACCGGGGAGCTGTTTTTT
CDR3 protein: CASSVSGSNTGELFF

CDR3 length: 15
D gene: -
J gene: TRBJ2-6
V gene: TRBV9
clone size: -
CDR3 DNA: TGTGCCAGCAGCCCAGAGGGCTCTGGGGCCAACGTCCTGACTTTC
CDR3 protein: CASSPEGSGANVLTF

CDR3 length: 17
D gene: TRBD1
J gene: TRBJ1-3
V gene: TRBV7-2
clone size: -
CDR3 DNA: TGTGCCAGCAGCACCCATGCCGGGACAGTCTCTGGAAACACCATATATTTT
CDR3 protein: CASSTHAGTVSGNTIYF

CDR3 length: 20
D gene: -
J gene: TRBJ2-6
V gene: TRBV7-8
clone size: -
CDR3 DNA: TGTGCCAGCAGCCCCCGGGCTTCCGGGAACTCCCACTCTGGGGCCAACGTCCTGACTTTC
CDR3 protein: CASSPRASGNSHSGANVLTF

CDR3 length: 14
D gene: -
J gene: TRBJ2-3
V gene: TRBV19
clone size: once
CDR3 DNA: TGTGCCAGCAGGGGACCAACTAGCACAGATACGCAGTATTTT
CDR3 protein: CASRGPTSTDTQYF